Below, 6 T cell receptor beta chains from the same sample are listed, as sequenced in a study of molecular identifiers for immune sequencing clone quantification. From the PCR reads, TCRdb called clonotypes with MiXCR, one entry per CDR3 protein. The profile shows about 640,000 distinct CDR3 sequences, just under 20% of them singletons. Sequencing was done on a sample of naive CD8+ T cells from blood, with Jurkat cell RNA spiked in. Sample subset: FACS-sorted CD8+CD4-CCR7+CD45RA+ naive T cells. These receptors all stem from a human donor in good health. Some libraries in this study had Jurkat cell RNA spiked in.

Turning to this clonotype: This may arise from a read error, as a much more abundant clone is one base away. This chain connects TRBV6-2 or TRBV6-3 to TRBJ2-5; the match to TRBD2 covers 7 bases. The V gene end was trimmed by 11 bases and the J gene end by 5 bases; junction bases not matched to a gene: 14. Germline CDR1 MNHEY, CDR2 SVGEGT. CDR3 size: 14 residues. The CDR3 DNA reads as TGTGCCGGCAAGGTCGGGAGGTCCCTTGAGACCCAGTACTTC. It encodes CAGKVGRSLETQYF.

V is TRBV19 and J is TRBJ1-1; the match to TRBD1 covers 7 bases. The CDR3 covers 12 residues. Trimming removed 3 bases from V and 11 bases from J; junction bases left unmatched: 6. Per the germline V gene, CDR1 is LNHDA and CDR2 is SQIVND (reference sequence). The CDR3 sequence is CASSIGGQEAFF. The CDR3 DNA follows: TGTGCCAGTAGTATTGGAGGACAGGAGGCTTTCTTT.

This clonotype was seen many times. The chain employs TRBV30 and TRBJ2-3; TRBD1 matches 9 bases. CDR1 and CDR2 from the germline V gene are GTSNPN and SVGIG (reference sequence). J gave up 4 bases and V 4 bases, and 18 bases lay outside the gene matches. The CDR3 consists of 18 residues. CDR3 nucleotide sequence: TGTGCCTGGATCCCGCATCCCGGGACAGGGAGCCCCCCAGATACGCAGTATTTT. Its protein is CAWIPHPGTGSPPDTQYF.

The sample holds many counts of this clonotype. The chain carries TRBV4-3 and TRBJ1-3; 8 nucleotides line up with TRBD1. CDR1 is LGHNA, CDR2 YSLEER, per germline. Trimming cost V 0 bases and J 4 bases; bases outside gene matches: 5. The CDR3 is 16 amino acids. The CDR3 nucleotides are TGCGCCAGCAGCCAAGATCACAGGGGGTACGGAAACACCATATATTTT. Translated: CASSQDHRGYGNTIYF.

This clonotype was found once. Its ends do not fully match the called genes, so a read error is possible. V is TRBV30 and J is TRBJ2-7; weak D call: TRBD2 (5 bases). From germline, CDR1 is GTSNPN and CDR2 SVGIG (reference sequence). The CDR3 contains 12 residues. The CDR3 DNA is TGTGCCTGGAGTTGGACTCGCGACGAGCAGCACTTC. It encodes CAWSWTRDEQHF.

This clonotype was counted many times. This sequence joins TRBV4-1 and TRBJ2-1; D is unresolved. Germline CDR1 and CDR2: MGHRA and YSYEKL. Trimming cost V 2 bases and J 2 bases, with 10 bases left between them. This CDR3 spans 15 amino acids. In nucleotides, the CDR3 is TGCGCCAGCAGCCAAACTACCGACCCCTACAATGAGCAGTTCTTC. Encoded protein: CASSQTTDPYNEQFF.